These T cell receptor beta chains were read from a single sample in a study of blood T cell repertoires in COVID-19. Profiling relied on immunoSEQ multiplex PCR, and the TCRdb table lists in-frame clones only, not all of them. In the table there are roughly 500,000 clones, roughly 88% of which are singletons. The sequenced material came from peripheral blood. Receptor source: a human donor in a cohort sampled during active COVID-19. Each CDR3 is given with its conserved first and last residue. The D gene is left open where the match is weak. Size values are once, few and many counts, or a class for expanded clones, and some rows have none.

>TRBJ1-2|.|.|TRBV6-5
CASSYADYGYTF
>TRBJ2-1|TRBD2|.|TRBV5-1
CASSRRGDEQFF
>TRBJ2-7|TRBD1|once|TRBV28
CASSLPGTGVAYEQYF
>TRBJ1-3|.|few|TRBV7-8
CASSLVHRGNTIYF
>TRBJ1-3|TRBD1|.|TRBV15
CATSRDSPSGNTIYF
>TRBJ2-5|TRBD1|.|TRBV19
CASSMILDRGQETQYF
>TRBJ1-1|TRBD1|.|TRBV6-5
CASRETGYTEAFF
>TRBJ2-5|TRBD2|few|TRBV30
CAWSVRGRVGQETQYF
>TRBJ2-4|.|.|TRBV5-6
CASSPRRASAKNIQYF
>TRBJ2-5|.|.|TRBV5-1
CASSLGTLGQETQYF
>TRBJ2-1|.|.|TRBV9
CASSVQGQYNEQFF
>TRBJ2-1|TRBD2|.|TRBV29-1
CSVGVGTSPYNEQFF
>TRBJ2-7|TRBD2|.|TRBV2
CASSEASGYSYEQYF
>TRBJ2-7|TRBD1|few|TRBV3-1/TRBV3-2
CASSARDRDKKQYF